A selection of T cell receptor beta chains follows, all from one sample in a study of shared clonotypes between healthy human individuals. Sequenced by immunoSEQ multiplex PCR; TCRdb stores in-frame clones only, minus some. The table has around 1,900,000 clones, just under 95% seen once. Sequenced: naive CD8+ T cells from PBMCs. Receptors were obtained from a man aged 18 to 30 in good health. Some clones in this sample may be carry-over from other donors' samples. Both conserved end residues are part of each CDR3. Fields, in order: CDR3 length, clone size, V gene, J gene, D gene, CDR3 protein, CDR3 DNA. The D gene is left open where the match is weak. Not every row has a clone size; where given, it reads once, few, many or a size class.

14	NA	TRBV21-1	TRBJ2-1	NA	CAIPGTSFYNEQFF	TGTGCCATCCCCGGGACTAGCTTCTACAATGAGCAGTTCTTC
10	NA	TRBV29-1	TRBJ2-7	NA	CSVVGGEQYF	TGCAGCGTTGTCGGCGGCGAGCAGTACTTC
16	NA	TRBV4-3	TRBJ1-2	TRBD1	CASSQDRTGGGRGYTF	TGCGCCAGCAGCCAAGATAGAACAGGGGGTGGACGTGGCTACACCTTC
15	few	TRBV7-2	TRBJ1-1	NA	CASSPLSTGNTEAFF	TGTGCCAGCAGCCCTCTGTCGACAGGGAACACTGAAGCTTTCTTT
14	NA	TRBV13	TRBJ1-5	NA	CASSRGRGNQPQHF	TGTGCCAGCAGCCGCGGCCGCGGCAATCAGCCCCAGCATTTT
18	NA	TRBV11-2	TRBJ2-6	NA	CASSFWVEHPSGANVLTF	TGTGCCAGCAGCTTTTGGGTAGAACACCCCTCTGGGGCCAACGTCCTGACTTTC
15	NA	TRBV9	TRBJ2-7	TRBD1	CASSVGGQGSYEQYF	TGTGCCAGCAGCGTTGGGGGACAGGGGAGCTACGAGCAGTACTTC
15	NA	TRBV27	TRBJ2-2	TRBD1	CASSPQGQFPGELFF	TGTGCCAGCAGTCCCCAGGGACAGTTCCCCGGGGAGCTGTTTTTT
12	once	TRBV11-2	TRBJ2-7	NA	CASSLDTLRQYF	TGTGCCAGCAGCTTAGATACACTACGGCAGTACTTC
16	NA	TRBV28	TRBJ2-7	TRBD2	CASLSLASGVQDEQYF	TGTGCCAGCTTATCCCTGGCTAGCGGGGTCCAGGACGAGCAGTACTTC
12	NA	TRBV14	TRBJ2-2	TRBD1	CASRQGSGELFF	TGTGCCAGCAGACAGGGGTCCGGGGAGCTGTTTTTT